These 21 T cell receptor beta chains were all obtained from the same sample, sequenced in a study of shared clonotypes between healthy human individuals. Profiling relied on immunoSEQ multiplex PCR, and the TCRdb table lists in-frame clones only, not all of them. The sample consists of about 2.3 million clones, 92% of them appearing once. Sequenced input: naive CD4+ T cells from PBMCs. The subset here: CD45RA+ positively selected. Receptor source: a young man in good health. Some clones in this sample may be carry-over from other donors' samples.

The gene calls are TRBV30 and TRBJ1-1; D uncertain. V was cut by 2 bases and J by 6 bases, with 10 bases left in between. The CDR3 has 12 residues. Germline V gives CDR1 GTSNPN, CDR2 SVGIG (reference sequence). CDR3 coding DNA: TGTGCCTGGAGTCGGAGTGAGGCTGAAGCTTTCTTT. It translates to CAWSRSEAEAFF. The full variable domain, in which reference TRBV30 and TRBJ1-1 provide the parts outside the CDR3, is SQTIHQWPATLVQPVGSPLSLECTVEGTSNPNLYWYRQAAGRGLQLLFYSVGIGQISSEVPQNLSASRPQDRQFILSSKKLLLSDSGFYLCAWSRSEAEAFFGQGTRLTVV.

The chain couples TRBV18 to TRBJ2-5; D not resolved. In germline, CDR1 is KGHSH, CDR2 LQKENI. The CDR3 length is 13 residues. V was cut by 0 bases and J by 5 bases, with 7 bases left in between. This CDR3 reads CASSPPVVETQYF. DNA of the CDR3: TGTGCCAGCTCACCACCGGTTGTTGAGACCCAGTACTTC.

The chain is built from TRBV7-9 and TRBJ2-3; 7 bases line up with TRBD1. The CDR3 has 15 amino acids. With 5 bases clipped from V and 0 bases from J, the junction kept 5 bases outside the gene matches. The germline gives CDR1 SEHNR, CDR2 FQNEAQ (reference sequence). The CDR3 region is CASSPTTGSTDTQYF. CDR3 coding DNA: TGTGCCAGCAGCCCTACGACAGGGAGCACAGATACGCAGTATTTT.

The chain carries TRBV6-6 and TRBJ1-1, with D possibly TRBD1 on 5 matching bases. CDR1 is MNHNY, CDR2 SVGAGI, per germline (reference sequence). The CDR3 has 12 amino acids. Trimming shortened V by 7 bases and J by 4 bases, and 10 bases separated the two germline ends. Here the CDR3 reads CASIGRVTEAFF. DNA for the CDR3: TGTGCCAGCATTGGCAGGGTCACTGAAGCTTTCTTT.

The chain couples TRBV10-3 to TRBJ1-2; D is possibly TRBD1 (6 bases). The germline CDR1 and CDR2 sequences are ENHRY and SYGVKD. V lost 10 bases and J lost 2, with 17 bases in between. The CDR3 is 14 residues long. The CDR3 sequence is CATQTGQRNYGYTF. The CDR3 DNA is TGTGCCACCCAAACCGGACAGAGAAACTATGGCTACACCTTC.

CDR3: CASSYLGGTRSYEQYF. CDR3 bases: TGTGCCAGCAGTTATCTTGGAGGGACTAGGTCCTACGAGCAGTACTTC. The chain combines TRBV5-8 with TRBJ2-7, with 8 nucleotides matching TRBD2. The length of the CDR3 is 16 residues. Looked up from germline, CDR1 is SGHTS and CDR2 is YDEGEE. The V segment lost 5 bases and the J segment 1 base; nucleotides outside the gene matches: 11.

The V and J genes are TRBV23-1 and TRBJ1-2; D is undetermined. TRBV23-1 qualifies as an ORF whose function is uncertain. V was trimmed by 4 bases and J by 4 bases, leaving 13 bases between them. The CDR3 is made up of 14 amino acids. The CDR3 loop reads CASSLRPEGYGYTF. Written as DNA, the CDR3 is TGCGCCAGCAGTCTTCGACCGGAGGGCTATGGCTACACCTTC.

This sequence joins TRBV5-1 and TRBJ2-3; TRBD2 aligns across 11 bases. The germline gives CDR1 SGHRS, CDR2 YFSETQ. V was pared by 4 bases and J by 1 base, with 8 bases of the junction left unmatched. The CDR3 consists of 17 residues. CDR3: CASSLLLLAGGTDTQYF. In DNA form, the CDR3 reads TGCGCCAGCAGCCTCCTACTACTAGCGGGGGGCACAGATACGCAGTATTTT. Full variable domain (remainder filled in from reference TRBV5-1 and TRBJ2-3): KAGVTQTPRYLIKTRGQQVTLSCSPISGHRSVSWYQQTPGQGLQFLFEYFSETQRNKGNFPGRFSGRQFSNSRSEMNVSTLELGDSALYLCASSLLLLAGGTDTQYFGPGTRLTVL.

This clone occurred once. This sequence joins TRBV2 and TRBJ2-3, with a tentative D call TRBD2 (5 bases). The CDR3 spans 20 residues. Germline V gene lookup returns CDR1 SNHLY and CDR2 FYNNEI. Trimming cost V 1 base and J 1 base, with 24 bases left between them. The CDR3 sequence is CASSEEVLGWELPRTDTQYF. CDR3 nucleotides: TGTGCCAGCAGTGAAGAAGTTCTGGGGTGGGAGCTACCTCGCACAGATACGCAGTATTTT. Filled out from reference TRBV2 and TRBJ2-3, the complete variable domain reads EPEVTQTPSHQVTQMGQEVILRCVPISNHLYFYWYRQILGQKVEFLVSFYNNEISEKSEIFDDQFSVERPDGSNFTLKIRSTKLEDSAMYFCASSEEVLGWELPRTDTQYFGPGTRLTVL.

In the case of this clone: The sample holds other DNA sequences that translate to the same CDR3. The chain links TRBV5-5 to TRBJ1-5; D ambiguous. The CDR3 is 13 amino acids. Germline V lookup: CDR1 SGHKS, CDR2 YYEKEE (reference sequence). The V end was cut by 0 bases, the J end by 5 bases, with 6 bases between. DNA for the CDR3: TGTGCCAGCAGCTTGGCGGGTGATCAGCCCCAGCATTTT. Translated, it gives CASSLAGDQPQHF.

The J gene is TRBJ2-7, the V gene TRBV28; TRBD2 aligns across 11 bases. The CDR3 has 15 amino acids. Germline loops: CDR1 MDHEN, CDR2 SYDVKM. After removal of 5 bases from V and 4 bases from J, the junction contained 7 bases not matched to a gene. CDR3 coding DNA: TGTGCCAGCAGTCCGGGACTAGCGGCGGGATACGAGCAGTACTTC. It specifies CASSPGLAAGYEQYF.

The chain carries TRBV27 and TRBJ1-1; a weak D match, TRBD1 (5 bases). CDR1 is MNHEY and CDR2 is SMNVEV in the germline V gene (reference sequence). V was trimmed by 1 base and J by 11 bases, leaving 11 bases between them. The CDR3 runs to 12 residues. The CDR3, as DNA: TGTGCCAGCAGTTTATGGGGGGGTGCGGCTTTCTTT. Residues: CASSLWGGAAFF.

The chain couples TRBV9 to TRBJ2-2, with 8 bases that match TRBD1. The germline V gene encodes CDR1 SGDLS and CDR2 YYNGEE. The CDR3 has 17 amino acids. The junction had 11 bases not matched to a gene; V was cut back by 2 bases and J by 5 bases. In DNA, the CDR3 is TGTGCCAGCAGCGTCCAGGGGGCATCGGTTAAGACCGGGGAGCTGTTTTTT. Its translation is CASSVQGASVKTGELFF.

The V and J genes are TRBV2 and TRBJ2-2; D not certain. Trimming took off 6 bases at V and 6 bases at J, with 11 bases between the two ends. There are 13 residues in the CDR3. The germline V gene has CDR1 SNHLY and CDR2 FYNNEI. The CDR3 nucleotides read TGTGCCAGCAGAGCACTAATGGCCGGGGAGCTGTTTTTT. Translation: CASRALMAGELFF.

The CDR3 nucleotides are TGTGCCAGCAGTTTTGGTTTTAGGATTAGCAATCAGCCCCAGCATTTT. Translated: CASSFGFRISNQPQHF. The chain joins TRBV28 to TRBJ1-5; D unresolved. The V gene lost 3 bases and the J gene lost 0 bases, with 12 bases spanning the gap. Germline lookup yields CDR1 MDHEN and CDR2 SYDVKM. The CDR3 is 16 amino acids. The full variable domain, rest sourced from reference TRBV28 and TRBJ1-5, is DVKVTQSSRYLVKRTGEKVFLECVQDMDHENMFWYRQDPGLGLRLIYFSYDVKMKEKGDIPEGYSVSREKKERFSLILESASTNQTSMYLCASSFGFRISNQPQHFGDGTRLSIL.

The rearrangement links TRBV4-1 to TRBJ1-2; the D gene is possibly TRBD1 (5 bases). The CDR3 is 13 amino acids. The V and J ends lost 4 bases and 3 bases respectively, with 9 bases between them. Germline V gene lookup returns CDR1 MGHRA and CDR2 YSYEKL. CDR3 amino acids: CASSLGGHYGYTF. In DNA form, the CDR3 reads TGCGCCAGCAGCCTCGGGGGACACTATGGCTACACCTTC.

In DNA form, the CDR3 reads TGTGCCAGCAGGGACAGAGCGCAGAACACTGAAGCTTTCTTT. Translating gives CASRDRAQNTEAFF. The rearrangement uses TRBV6-4 and TRBJ1-1; perhaps TRBD1 as D (6 bases). The CDR3 loop spans 14 amino acids. Trimming took 6 bases from V and 1 from J, leaving 12 bases between them. CDR1 is MRHNA, CDR2 SNTAGT, per germline.

The sample holds a few counts of this clone. This rearrangement joins TRBV30 to TRBJ1-5; perhaps TRBD1 as D (5 bases). CDR1 and CDR2 from the germline V gene are GTSNPN and SVGIG (reference sequence). V lost 0 bases, J lost 6 bases, and 18 bases lay in between. CDR3 length: 16 residues. The CDR3 loop is CAWSVRVGAGRQPQHF. CDR3 bases: TGTGCCTGGAGTGTACGTGTCGGGGCAGGGCGTCAGCCCCAGCATTTT. Together with reference TRBV30 and TRBJ1-5, the CDR3 gives the full variable domain: SQTIHQWPATLVQPVGSPLSLECTVEGTSNPNLYWYRQAAGRGLQLLFYSVGIGQISSEVPQNLSASRPQDRQFILSSKKLLLSDSGFYLCAWSVRVGAGRQPQHFGDGTRLSIL.

This chain connects TRBV7-2 to TRBJ2-1; 9 bases line up with TRBD2. The CDR3 sequence is 15 residues long. V gave up 4 bases and J gave up 6 bases; unmatched junction bases: 7. The V gene's germline CDR1 is SGHTA and CDR2 FQGNSA. This CDR3 is CASSSRTSAANEQFF. CDR3 coding DNA: TGTGCCAGCAGCTCCCGGACTAGCGCAGCCAATGAGCAGTTCTTC. Full variable domain (missing parts from reference TRBV7-2 and TRBJ2-1): GAGVSQSPSNKVTEKGKDVELRCDPISGHTALYWYRQSLGQGLEFLIYFQGNSAPDKSGLPSDRFSAERTGGSVSTLTIQRTQQEDSAVYLCASSSRTSAANEQFFGPGTRLTVL.

The V gene is TRBV7-8, the J gene TRBJ2-1; 8 bases line up with TRBD1. Trimming at V came to 5 bases and at J to 7 bases, leaving 10 bases not matched to a gene. The germline V gene encodes CDR1 SGHVS and CDR2 FQNEAQ. CDR3 length equals 15 residues. The CDR3 reads CASSADRVGRNEQFF. CDR3 in DNA: TGTGCCAGCAGCGCGGACAGGGTAGGAAGAAATGAGCAGTTCTTC. The whole variable domain, filled in from reference TRBV7-8 and TRBJ2-1, reads GAGVSQSPRYKVAKRGQDVALRCDPISGHVSLFWYQQALGQGPEFLTYFQNEAQLDKSGLPSDRFFAERPEGSVSTLKIQRTQQEDSAVYLCASSADRVGRNEQFFGPGTRLTVL.

V gene TRBV4-2 combines with J gene TRBJ2-3; 11 bases fit TRBD1. V shed 8 bases and J 4 bases; nucleotides not matched to a gene: 5. The length of the CDR3 is 14 residues. The germline V gene has CDR1 LGHNA and CDR2 YNFKEQ. The DNA for the CDR3 is TGTGCCAGCGGACCGGGACAGGGGGCAGATACGCAGTATTTT. This translates into CASGPGQGADTQYF.